This T cell receptor beta chain came from a study of shared clonotypes between healthy human individuals. The protocol was immunoSEQ multiplex PCR, while the TCRdb copy is restricted to in-frame clones and leaves out a portion. The sample contains over 1.5 million clones, 95% to 99% of which appear only once. A word on this clone: Its specificity is unknown.

This CDR3 spans 18 amino acids. V was clipped by 4 bases and J by 3 bases, with 25 bases between them. Looked up from germline, CDR1 is SGHKS and CDR2 is YYEKEE (reference sequence). Notes on the study in general: Of the naive CD4 clonotypes, roughly 5% were shared across a few donors. The authors expected sequencing depth to affect clonotype sharing among donors.

The chain uses TRBV5-5 and TRBJ1-1; D gene uncertain. The specimen was naive CD4+ T cells sorted from blood. The subset: CD45RA+ positively selected. This clonotype was obtained from a man between 25 and 39 years old in good health. The CDR3 bases are TGTGCCAGCAGCCAACGAACCTTGCACGGCGGAGCCGACACTGAAGCTTTCTTT. It is translated as CASSQRTLHGGADTEAFF.